This T cell receptor (beta chain) emerged from a study of cytomegalovirus exposure and HLA in healthy donors. PCR primers comprised 60 Vbeta and 13 Jbeta primers. The assay was immunoSEQ multiplex PCR, and TCRdb's table has in-frame clones only and misses some. The sample lists 110,000 to 150,000 clones; roughly 80% were seen once. This clone turned up a few times. The V gene lost 4 bases and the J gene lost 6 bases, with 5 bases spanning the gap. The length of the CDR3 is 11 residues. In germline, CDR1 is MNHEY, CDR2 SMNVEV (reference sequence). The source is a woman aged 40 to 49 in good health and CMV-seropositive. The V gene is TRBV27, the J gene TRBJ2-3; D ambiguous. Sequencing was performed on PBMCs. The CDR3 reads CASSYGDTQYF. DNA of the CDR3: TGTGCCAGCAGTTATGGCGATACGCAGTATTTT.